These 13 T cell receptor beta chains originate from one sample sequenced in a study of blood T cell repertoires in COVID-19. Clones were read by immunoSEQ multiplex PCR, and TCRdb kept only the in-frame ones, dropping some. The table shows 50,000 to 75,000 clones, with more than 75% occurring only once. Sequenced input: peripheral blood. The source of these receptors is a human donor in a cohort sampled during active COVID-19.

This clone was counted a single time. The chain links TRBV29-1 to TRBJ2-1; 9 nucleotides agree with TRBD2. The germline CDR1 and CDR2 sequences are SQVTM and ANQGSEA. The CDR3 has 18 amino acids. V dropped 3 bases and J dropped 8; count of bases not matched to a gene: 20. CDR3 DNA sequence: TGCAGCGTTGAGGGGTTGAAGCGGGGGGCGCCCATCGGCGATGAGCAGTTCTTC. Translation gives CSVEGLKRGAPIGDEQFF.

The chain recombines TRBV18 with TRBJ2-3; 10 bases line up with TRBD2. Unmatched junction bases numbered 13, after V lost 2 bases and J lost 2 bases. Germline-derived CDR1 and CDR2 are KGHSH and LQKENI. CDR3 length: 19 amino acids. CDR3 region: CASSPRQRPSGGHTDTQYF. The DNA for the CDR3 is TGTGCCAGCTCACCAAGGCAGAGACCTAGCGGGGGCCACACAGATACGCAGTATTTT.

To note about this clone: Other DNA sequences in the same sample also yield this CDR3. This chain uses TRBV5-1 with TRBJ1-1; 8 bases are a match to TRBD1. Germline trimming cut 4 bases from V and 1 base from J; bases unmatched to any gene: 6. Germline loops: CDR1 SGHRS, CDR2 YFSETQ. The CDR3 has 15 residues. The CDR3 DNA sequence: TGCGCCAGCAGCGTGACAGGGGACCCGAACACTGAAGCTTTCTTT. This sequence encodes CASSVTGDPNTEAFF.

This rearrangement joins TRBV28 to TRBJ1-2; the match to TRBD1 covers 9 bases. The germline V gene has CDR1 MDHEN and CDR2 SYDVKM. The V gene end was trimmed by 4 bases and the J gene end by 5 bases; junction bases not matched to a gene: 2. The CDR3 loop spans 13 amino acids. The CDR3, as DNA: TGTGCCAGCAGTTGGGACAGGGAATATGGCTACACCTTC. It encodes CASSWDREYGYTF.

In its sample, this clone was seen once. The chain carries TRBV7-8 and TRBJ1-4, with D maybe TRBD1 (5 bases). Trimming left V 0 bases short and J 7 bases short, with 9 bases between. Germline assignment: CDR1 SGHVS and CDR2 FQNEAQ. The CDR3 is 14 residues long. CDR3 protein: CASSLAHGGEKLFF. CDR3 coding DNA: TGTGCCAGCAGCTTAGCGCACGGGGGTGAAAAACTGTTTTTT.

The CDR3 DNA reads as TGTGCCAGCAGCCAAGCGGTGGGCGGGGGGGTTGATACGCAGTATTTT. It yields the protein CASSQAVGGGVDTQYF. The V gene is TRBV3-1 (or the pseudogene TRBV3-2), the J gene TRBJ2-3; 9 bases map to TRBD2. The CDR3 is 16 amino acids. Germline assignment: CDR1 LGHDT and CDR2 YNNKEL (reference sequence). Unmatched junction bases numbered 8, after V lost 1 base and J lost 6 bases.

CDR3 in amino acids: CASSEHRASNQPQHF. The CDR3 coding sequence is TGTGCCAGCAGTGAACACAGGGCTAGCAATCAGCCCCAGCATTTT. The gene calls are TRBV6-1 and TRBJ1-5, with D tentatively TRBD1 (6 bases). The CDR3 length is 15 residues. V lost 2 bases, J lost 0 bases, and 8 bases lay in between. Germline CDR1 is MNHNS and CDR2 is SASEGT.

Only one count was recorded for this clone. The CDR3 loop reads CASSLTSAALHF. In DNA form, the CDR3 reads TGTGCCAGCAGTTTGACCTCCGCGGCCCTCCACTTT. This sequence joins TRBV28 and TRBJ1-6, with unresolved D. Trimming took 3 bases from V and 14 from J, leaving 11 bases between them. CDR1 is MDHEN and CDR2 is SYDVKM in the germline V gene. The CDR3 is 12 residues long. The full variable domain, its missing parts supplied by reference TRBV28 and TRBJ1-6, is DVKVTQSSRYLVKRTGEKVFLECVQDMDHENMFWYRQDPGLGLRLIYFSYDVKMKEKGDIPEGYSVSREKKERFSLILESASTNQTSMYLCASSLTSAALHFGNGTRLTVT.

The chain uses TRBV2 and TRBJ2-1, with 7 bases matching TRBD2. V was clipped by 8 bases and J by 3 bases; unmatched bases: 10. This CDR3 has 15 residues. CDR1 is SNHLY and CDR2 is FYNNEI in the germline V gene. CDR3 protein: CASEEGGGGYNEQFF. CDR3 in DNA: TGTGCCAGCGAAGAGGGTGGCGGGGGCTACAATGAGCAGTTCTTC.

This clone was seen just once. This chain joins TRBV4-2 and TRBJ1-4; 7 bases are a match to TRBD1. With 5 bases clipped from V and 4 bases from J, the junction kept 10 bases outside the gene matches. The CDR3 runs to 16 residues. Germline lookup yields CDR1 LGHNA and CDR2 YNFKEQ. DNA for the CDR3: TGTGCCAGCAGCTTGAGGGACAGTCCTAATAATGAAAAACTGTTTTTT. This encodes CASSLRDSPNNEKLFF.

The gene calls are TRBV5-1 and TRBJ2-1, with a possible D match to TRBD2 (5 bases). This CDR3 comprises 15 residues. The V gene lost 1 base and the J gene lost 5 bases, with 13 bases spanning the gap. The germline V gene encodes CDR1 SGHRS and CDR2 YFSETQ. The CDR3 reads CASSLLTPRDNEQFF. The CDR3, as DNA: TGCGCCAGCAGCTTGTTGACACCGAGGGACAATGAGCAGTTCTTC.

The rearrangement links TRBV29-1 to TRBJ1-1; tentative D call: TRBD1 (5 bases). CDR3 length: 17 residues. V was shortened by 0 bases and J by 0 bases, with 17 bases between the two germline ends. The germline CDR1 and CDR2 sequences are SQVTM and ANQGSEA. The CDR3 DNA is TGCAGCGTTGAAGATCTACAGTCCCTAGGGGTGAACACTGAAGCTTTCTTT. The encoded protein is CSVEDLQSLGVNTEAFF.

This chain joins TRBV7-2 and TRBJ2-3, with D tentatively TRBD2 (6 bases). CDR1 is SGHTA, CDR2 FQGNSA, per germline. The V gene lost 5 bases and the J gene lost 2 bases, with 11 bases spanning the gap. The CDR3 spans 14 residues. CDR3 nucleotides: TGTGCCAGCAGCCAAGGACTACCCACAGATACGCAGTATTTT. It encodes CASSQGLPTDTQYF.